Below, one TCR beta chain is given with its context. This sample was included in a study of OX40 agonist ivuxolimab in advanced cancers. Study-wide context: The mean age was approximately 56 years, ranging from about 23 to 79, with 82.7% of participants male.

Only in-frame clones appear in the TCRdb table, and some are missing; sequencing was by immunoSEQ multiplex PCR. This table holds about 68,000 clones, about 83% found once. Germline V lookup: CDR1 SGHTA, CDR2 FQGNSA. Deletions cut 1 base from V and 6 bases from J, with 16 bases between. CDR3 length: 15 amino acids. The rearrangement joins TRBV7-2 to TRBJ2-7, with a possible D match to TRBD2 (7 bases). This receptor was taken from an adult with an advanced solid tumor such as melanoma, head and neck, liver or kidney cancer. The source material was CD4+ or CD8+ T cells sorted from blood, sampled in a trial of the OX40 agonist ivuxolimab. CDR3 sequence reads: CASSLGGGTTAEQYF. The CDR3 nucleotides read TGTGCCAGCAGCTTAGGCGGGGGCACCACGGCCGAGCAGTACTTC.